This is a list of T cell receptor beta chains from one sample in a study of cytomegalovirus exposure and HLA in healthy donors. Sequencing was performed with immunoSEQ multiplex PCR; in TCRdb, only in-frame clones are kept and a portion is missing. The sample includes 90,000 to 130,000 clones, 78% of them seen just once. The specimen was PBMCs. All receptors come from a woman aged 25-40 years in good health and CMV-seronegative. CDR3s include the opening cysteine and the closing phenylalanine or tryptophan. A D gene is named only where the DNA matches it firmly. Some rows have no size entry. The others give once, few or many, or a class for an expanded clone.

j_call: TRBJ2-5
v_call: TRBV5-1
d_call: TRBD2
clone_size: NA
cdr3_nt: TGCGCCAGCAGCTTGGGTTCTAGCGGGATGGGACAAGAGACCCAGTACTTC
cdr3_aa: CASSLGSSGMGQETQYF

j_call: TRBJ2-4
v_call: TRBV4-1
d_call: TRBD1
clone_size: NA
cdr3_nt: TGCGCCAGCAGCCACCTCCGGGACAGGGGAAACATTCAGTACTTC
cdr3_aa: CASSHLRDRGNIQYF

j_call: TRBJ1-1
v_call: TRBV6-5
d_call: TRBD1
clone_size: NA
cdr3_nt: TGTGCCAGCCAGGGGACAGGACGGAACACTGAAGCTTTCTTT
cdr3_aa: CASQGTGRNTEAFF

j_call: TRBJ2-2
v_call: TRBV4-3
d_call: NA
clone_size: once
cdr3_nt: TGCGCCAGCAGCCAAAACCTCGGGAGAGGTATCCTCGCGAACACCGGGGAGCTGTTTTTT
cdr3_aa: CASSQNLGRGILANTGELFF

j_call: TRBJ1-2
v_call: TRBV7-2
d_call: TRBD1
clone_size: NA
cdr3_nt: TGTGCCAGCAGCTTAGTCTCAGGGGGCGCCGATGGCTACACCTTC
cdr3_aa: CASSLVSGGADGYTF

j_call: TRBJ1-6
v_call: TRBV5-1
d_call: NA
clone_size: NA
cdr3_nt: TGCGCCAGCAGCTTGGATGCCGGGGGAGGATCACCCCTCCACTTT
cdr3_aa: CASSLDAGGGSPLHF

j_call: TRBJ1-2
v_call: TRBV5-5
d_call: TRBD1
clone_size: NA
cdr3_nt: TGTGCCAGCAGCCGCTCGACAGGGGAAGCATGGCGTAGTGGCTACACCTTC
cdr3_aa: CASSRSTGEAWRSGYTF

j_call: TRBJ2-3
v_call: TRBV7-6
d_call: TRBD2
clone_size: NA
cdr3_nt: TGTGCCAGCAGCTTAACTGCGGGAGCGAGCACAGATACGCAGTATTTT
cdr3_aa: CASSLTAGASTDTQYF

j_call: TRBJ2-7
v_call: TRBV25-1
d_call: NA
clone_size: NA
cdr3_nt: TGTGCCAGCAGTGTGGGGGGACGTGAGGAGCAGTACTTC
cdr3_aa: CASSVGGREEQYF

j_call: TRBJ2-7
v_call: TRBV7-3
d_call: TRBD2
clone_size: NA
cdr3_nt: TGTGCCAGCAGCTTATCCCCGGGACTAGCCCCCTACGAGCAGTACTTC
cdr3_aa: CASSLSPGLAPYEQYF

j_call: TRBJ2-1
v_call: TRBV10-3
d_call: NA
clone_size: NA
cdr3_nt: TGTGCCATCAGTGACCTCGCGGACAATGAGCAGTTCTTC
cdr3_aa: CAISDLADNEQFF